This T cell receptor beta chain emerged from a study of immune cell composition in non-small cell lung cancer. This CDR3 region has 16 residues. V lost 7 bases to trimming and J lost 2 bases; unmatched junction nucleotides: 8. Germline V gene lookup returns CDR1 MDHEN and CDR2 SYDVKM. Template was genomic DNA from frozen, unsorted single-cell suspensions. Study-level findings and limits: Smoking pack-years did not significantly correlate with tumour TCR-beta clonality. Lung squamous cell carcinoma tumours had significantly higher top 10 clone scores and productive clonality than lung adenocarcinoma.

This clone was counted once. No antigen is known for it. Only in-frame clones appear in the TCRdb table, and some are missing; sequencing was by immunoSEQ multiplex PCR. The data hold about 7,200 clones, with around three quarters observed a single time. This chain connects TRBV28 to TRBJ2-1, with TRBD2 matching 10 bases. This receptor was taken from a human donor with non-small cell lung cancer. Sequences were obtained from lung tumor tissue. CDR3 DNA sequence: TGTGCCAGCATATCGGCAGCGGGAGGGACCTACAATGAGCAGTTCTTC. It is translated as CASISAAGGTYNEQFF.